In its sample, the clone carrying this TCR beta chain was seen a few times. This entry is derived from a study of spatial heterogeneity in lung cancer. CDR1 is DFQATT, CDR2 SNEGSKA, per germline (reference sequence). This CDR3 spans 12 amino acids. Between the trimmed V and J ends, which lost 6 bases and 6 bases, there was a span of 12 bases. Time point given: sample taken at primary tumor resection. Unsorted tumor, nontumor lung tissue or cryopreserved PBMC supplied the whole RNA. Samples were donated by 72 untreated early-stage non-small cell lung cancer patients. Via MiXCR, TCRdb re-called the 5' RACE reads, giving one row per CDR3 protein. The sample holds approximately 52,000 distinct CDR3 sequences; more than 6.5% are singletons and the top ten take about 2.6%.

This receptor was obtained from a female donor with early-stage non-small cell lung cancer. Sample: PBMCs, taken at surgery. This sequence joins TRBV20-1 and TRBJ2-1; TRBD2 is a possible D gene (6 bases). CDR3 nucleotides: TGCAGTGCCCGCCGGGACTTCAATGAGCAGTTCTTC. Its protein is CSARRDFNEQFF.